One sample yielded the 24 T cell receptor beta chains listed below, sequenced in a study of T cells in Graves' hyperthyroidism and ophthalmopathy. Amplified TCR beta CDR3 regions came from RNA transcripts. Initially, a first-round RT-PCR of the TCR CDR3 employed the HTBI primer set. TCRdb ran MiXCR on the multiplex PCR reads and lists one entry per CDR3 protein. The sample includes some 800,000 distinct CDR3 sequences, roughly 40% of them seen just once. Input material: blood. The source of these receptors is a man aged 18 to 35 with Graves' hyperthyroidism.

J is TRBJ1-3 and V is TRBV20-1; maybe TRBD1 (6 bases). Between the trimmed V and J ends, which lost 0 bases and 4 bases, there was a span of 13 bases. This CDR3 is built from 15 residues. The germline CDR1 and CDR2 sequences are DFQATT and SNEGSKA (reference sequence). CDR3 sequence: CSARDQDSGGNTIYF. Here the CDR3 DNA reads TGCAGTGCTAGAGATCAGGACAGCGGGGGAAACACCATATATTTT.

The chain is built from TRBV5-1 and TRBJ1-4; no definite D call. CDR1 SGHRS and CDR2 YFSETQ come from the germline V gene. V lost 4 bases and J 3 bases, leaving 16 bases between the germline ends. The length of the CDR3 is 16 residues. CDR3 DNA: TGCGCCAGCAGCCAAGATATAACAGCTCCTAATGAAAAACTGTTTTTT. Translation gives CASSQDITAPNEKLFF.

This clonotype occurred many times. The chain carries TRBV12-3 or TRBV12-4 and TRBJ1-6; 7 nucleotides align to TRBD1. V gave up 5 bases and J gave up 8 bases; unmatched junction bases: 6. The CDR3 extends over 14 amino acids. The CDR3 nucleotides are TGTGCCAGCAGTCCGGGGACAGACTATTCACCCCTCCACTTT. Amino acid sequence: CASSPGTDYSPLHF.

The chain is built from TRBV7-2 and TRBJ2-7, with a possible D match to TRBD2 (5 bases). CDR3 length equals 12 residues. V was cut by 2 bases and J by 7 bases, with 9 bases left in between. Germline CDR1 is SGHTA and CDR2 is FQGNSA. The CDR3 protein is CASSLLRREQYF. The CDR3 nucleotides read TGTGCCAGCAGCTTATTGAGGAGGGAGCAGTACTTC.

As for this clonotype: A read error may be the cause here, since a much bigger clone is one base away. Given the absence of the conserved phenylalanine or tryptophan at the CDR3 end, a read error is likely. The chain uses TRBV7-2 and TRBJ2-7; no definite D call. CDR3 length: 12 residues. The V end lost 5 bases, the J end lost 2 bases, and 7 bases lay between the germline ends. CDR1 is SGHTA, CDR2 FQGNSA, per germline. CDR3 sequence: CASSPRAYEQYL. Here the CDR3 DNA reads TGTGCCAGCAGCCCGAGAGCCTACGAGCAGTACCTC.

This clonotype appeared a few times. The rearrangement joins TRBV19 to TRBJ1-6; the match to TRBD1 covers 10 bases. Germline loops: CDR1 LNHDA, CDR2 SQIVND (reference sequence). V trimming: 9 bases; J trimming: 5 bases; junction bases outside the gene matches: 16. The CDR3 spans 18 residues. The CDR3 reads CASSLGPGQGFNNSPLHF. CDR3 DNA sequence: TGTGCCAGCAGCTTGGGACCGGGACAGGGGTTCAATAATTCACCCCTCCACTTT.

This clonotype showed up many times. This chain connects TRBV10-3 to TRBJ1-3; TRBD1 might be the D (5 bases). This CDR3 has 15 amino acids. V lost 10 bases, J lost 4 bases, and 20 bases lay in between. CDR1 is ENHRY and CDR2 is SYGVKD in the germline V gene. The CDR3 DNA is TGTGCCACCAACGACCATGGGGGGGTAGGAAACACCATATATTTT. Translation: CATNDHGGVGNTIYF.

Many counts were recorded for this clonotype. The CDR3: CASGPEGGYTF. CDR3 DNA: TGTGCCAGTGGGCCAGAGGGTGGCTACACCTTC. The genes are TRBV19 and TRBJ1-2; D unclear. Trimming pared 8 bases from V and 7 bases from J, leaving 11 bases between. This CDR3 comprises 11 residues. The V gene's germline CDR1 is LNHDA and CDR2 SQIVND (reference sequence).

J is TRBJ2-2 and V is TRBV2, with 11 positions matching TRBD1. CDR1 SNHLY and CDR2 FYNNEI come from the germline V gene. CDR3 length: 16 amino acids. V dropped 2 bases and J dropped 7; count of bases not matched to a gene: 6. DNA of the CDR3: TGTGCCAGCAGTGAACGACTGGGACAGGGGGGCGGGGAGCTGTTTTTT. Its translation: CASSERLGQGGGELFF.

The rearrangement joins TRBV12-3 or TRBV12-4 to TRBJ1-6; D perhaps matches TRBD1 (5 bases). The V gene lost 4 bases and the J gene lost 10 bases, with 17 bases spanning the gap. The CDR3 totals 15 residues. The CDR3 sequence is CASSSLGGEESPLHF. CDR3 nucleotide sequence: TGTGCCAGCAGTTCCCTTGGGGGGGAAGAATCACCCCTCCACTTT.

This clonotype turned up a few times. CDR3 nucleotides: TGTGCCAGCAGAGATATACTCTCCTATAATTCACCCCTCCACTTT. The encoded protein is CASRDILSYNSPLHF. The V and J genes are TRBV2 and TRBJ1-6; D not resolved. This CDR3 contains 15 residues. V was clipped by 6 bases and J by 0 bases, with 9 bases between them. Germline V gene lookup returns CDR1 SNHLY and CDR2 FYNNEI.

This CDR3 reads CASSRNSGGNTIYF. The CDR3 region has the DNA TGTGCCAGCAGCCGAAACTCAGGTGGAAACACCATATATTTT. This rearrangement joins TRBV12-3 or TRBV12-4 to TRBJ1-3, with D unresolved. The V gene lost 6 bases and the J gene lost 3 bases, with 12 bases spanning the gap. The CDR3 has 14 residues.

Many counts were recorded for this clonotype. This chain uses TRBV10-3 with TRBJ1-1, with TRBD1 matching 8 bases. CDR1 is ENHRY and CDR2 is SYGVKD in the germline V gene. J gave up 4 bases and V 6 bases, and 10 bases lay outside the gene matches. The CDR3 runs 15 residues. CDR3 in DNA: TGTGCCATCAGAGCTACAACAGGGGGGGGCACTGAAGCTTTCTTT. Its translation: CAIRATTGGGTEAFF.

This clonotype has ten or more counts. This rearrangement joins TRBV29-1 to TRBJ1-4, with 8 bases matching TRBD1. V lost 6 bases, J lost 6 bases, and 6 bases stayed unmatched. The CDR3 is made up of 13 amino acids. Germline CDR1 and CDR2: SQVTM and ANQGSEA. The CDR3 is CSVFTGGDEKLFF. The DNA for the CDR3 is TGCAGCGTCTTTACAGGGGGGGATGAAAAACTGTTTTTT.

The chain uses TRBV5-6 and TRBJ2-2; D is ambiguous. Germline CDR1 reads SGHDT; CDR2 reads YYEEEE. The CDR3 is made up of 14 amino acids. The germline V and J ends were trimmed by 5 bases and 2 bases, with 10 bases remaining between them. The CDR3 coding sequence is TGTGCCAGCAGACGGACGGTAAACACCGGGGAGCTGTTTTTT. This translates into CASRRTVNTGELFF.

The V call is TRBV2, the J call TRBJ1-5; 7 bases fit TRBD1. J was trimmed by 6 bases and V by 5 bases; bases with no gene match: 16. Looked up from germline, CDR1 is SNHLY and CDR2 is FYNNEI. The CDR3 length is 17 residues. This CDR3 is CASSPQGGGMVSQPQHF. The CDR3 coding sequence is TGTGCCAGCAGTCCCCAGGGGGGGGGAATGGTGAGTCAGCCCCAGCATTTT.

In regard to this clonotype: A much larger clone differs by one base, so this may be a read error. The rearrangement links TRBV29-1 to TRBJ2-2, with TRBD2 as a possible D gene (5 bases). The CDR3 sequence is 13 residues long. Germline V CDR1 and CDR2: SQVTM, ANQGSEA. CDR3 nucleotide sequence: TGCAGCGTCGCAGACTCCCTAGCCGGGGAGCTGTCTTTT. Amino acid sequence: CSVADSLAGELSF.

This chain connects TRBV9 to TRBJ1-4; 7 bases fit TRBD1. The CDR3 spans 14 residues. V lost 7 bases to trimming and J lost 6 bases; unmatched junction nucleotides: 9. Germline assignment: CDR1 SGDLS and CDR2 YYNGEE. The CDR3 spells CASGRDRRDEKLFF. Here the CDR3 DNA reads TGTGCCAGCGGGAGGGACAGACGAGATGAAAAACTGTTTTTT.

This chain uses TRBV6-5 with TRBJ2-5; D is ambiguous. Germline V gene data show CDR1 as MNHEY and CDR2 as SVGAGI. V shed 2 bases and J shed 5 bases, with 9 bases lying between them. The CDR3 is 13 amino acids. The CDR3 DNA is TGTGCCAGCAGTTACCAAGCGACGGAGACCCAGTACTTC. Its protein is CASSYQATETQYF.

J is TRBJ1-1 and V is TRBV29-1, with a tentative D call TRBD1 (6 bases). Germline V lookup: CDR1 SQVTM, CDR2 ANQGSEA. V shed 8 bases and J shed 6 bases, with 19 bases lying between them. CDR3 length: 13 amino acids. The CDR3 protein is CSLATGNGAEAFF. CDR3 nucleotides: TGCAGCTTGGCTACAGGGAACGGCGCTGAAGCTTTCTTT.

This clonotype has at least ten counts. This sequence joins TRBV7-2 and TRBJ2-2; D is tentatively TRBD1 or TRBD2 (5 bases each). Germline values: CDR1 SGHTA, CDR2 FQGNSA. V was pared by 5 bases and J by 7 bases, with 20 bases between. CDR3 length equals 16 residues. The CDR3 sequence is CASSPEAAGAGGELFF. In DNA, the CDR3 is TGTGCCAGCAGCCCAGAAGCGGCCGGGGCCGGCGGGGAGCTGTTTTTT. The entire variable domain, with the rest obtained from reference TRBV7-2 and TRBJ2-2, is as follows: GAGVSQSPSNKVTEKGKDVELRCDPISGHTALYWYRQSLGQGLEFLIYFQGNSAPDKSGLPSDRFSAERTGGSVSTLTIQRTQQEDSAVYLCASSPEAAGAGGELFFGEGSRLTVL.

This chain uses TRBV29-1 with TRBJ2-7; D gene ambiguous. From germline, CDR1 is SQVTM and CDR2 ANQGSEA. This CDR3 region has 14 residues. V was trimmed by 4 bases and J by 0 bases, leaving 13 bases between them. The CDR3 DNA reads as TGCAGCGTTGCATTGGGGTTGGTCTCCTACGAGCAGTACTTC. Encoded protein: CSVALGLVSYEQYF.

Concerning this clonotype itself: The junction shows a germline mismatch at one end, possibly a read error. The V and J genes are TRBV5-1 and TRBJ2-6, with D perhaps given as TRBD1 or TRBD2 (6 bases each). From germline, CDR1 is SGHRS and CDR2 YFSETQ. The CDR3 has 15 amino acids. The CDR3 sequence: CASIPWGAGANVLTF. CDR3 sequence (DNA): TGTGCCAGCATCCCCTGGGGGGCCGGGGCCAACGTCCTGACTTTC.

In this sample, this clonotype turned up many times. The genes are TRBV10-3 and TRBJ1-5, with D possibly matching TRBD1 (6 bases). Trimming cost V 5 bases and J 1 base, with 12 bases left between them. The CDR3 is made up of 15 amino acids. Germline CDR1 reads ENHRY; CDR2 reads SYGVKD. The CDR3 bases are TGTGCCATCAGTAGGGGGGGGCAAAGCAATCAGCCCCAGCATTTT. Its translation is CAISRGGQSNQPQHF.